This paragraph reports one T cell receptor beta chain. The target antigen is unknown. The source of the sample is a study of cytomegalovirus exposure and HLA in healthy donors. Primers for the PCR totalled 60 Vbeta and 13 Jbeta. The table came from immunoSEQ multiplex PCR; TCRdb's copy has only in-frame clones and leaves some out. Altogether approximately 170,000 clones are present, around 81% being singletons, with the ten largest covering approximately 2.1%. Trimming removed 5 bases from V and 2 bases from J; junction bases left unmatched: 15. The CDR3 runs 17 residues. Germline lookup yields CDR1 SGHVS and CDR2 FQNEAQ. General study results and limits: In a later analysis, TCR beta V- and J-gene trimming was associated with a missense DCLRE1C variant. Reports state that TCR beta sequences accurately predicted most subjects' HLA-A and HLA-B alleles. Investigators reported 150 to 200 TCR beta chains as tied to cytomegalovirus.

The V call is TRBV7-8, the J call TRBJ2-7; 7 positions match TRBD1. Material for sequencing was PBMCs. This sequence was found in a woman in her twenties or thirties in good health and CMV-seropositive. The CDR3 loop reads CASSLHYRDRPTYEQYF. As DNA, the CDR3 is TGTGCCAGCAGCCTACACTACCGGGACAGACCAACCTACGAGCAGTACTTC. The variable domain in full, completed from reference TRBV7-8 and TRBJ2-7, reads GAGVSQSPRYKVAKRGQDVALRCDPISGHVSLFWYQQALGQGPEFLTYFQNEAQLDKSGLPSDRFFAERPEGSVSTLKIQRTQQEDSAVYLCASSLHYRDRPTYEQYFGPGTRLTVT.